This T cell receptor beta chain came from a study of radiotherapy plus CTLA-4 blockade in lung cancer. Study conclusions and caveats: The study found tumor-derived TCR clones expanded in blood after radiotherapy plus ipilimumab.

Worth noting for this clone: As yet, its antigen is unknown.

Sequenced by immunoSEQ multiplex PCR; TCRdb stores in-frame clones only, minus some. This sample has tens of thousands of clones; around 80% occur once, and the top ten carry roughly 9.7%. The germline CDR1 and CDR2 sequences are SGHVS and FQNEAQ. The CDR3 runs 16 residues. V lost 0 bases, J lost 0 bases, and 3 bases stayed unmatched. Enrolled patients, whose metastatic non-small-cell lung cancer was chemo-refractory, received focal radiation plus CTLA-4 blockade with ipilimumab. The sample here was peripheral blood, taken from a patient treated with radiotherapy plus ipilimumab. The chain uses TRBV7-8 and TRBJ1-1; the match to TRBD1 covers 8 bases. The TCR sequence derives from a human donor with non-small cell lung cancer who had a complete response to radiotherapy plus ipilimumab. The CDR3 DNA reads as TGTGCCAGCAGCTTAGCGGGGGGACAGGTGAACACTGAAGCTTTCTTT. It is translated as CASSLAGGQVNTEAFF.